This T cell receptor (beta chain) stems from a study of blood T cell repertoires in COVID-19 (TCRdb year 2020). Looking at the study overall: Samples from collaborators originated in the United States, Italy and Spain and spanned both the acute and convalescent phases of COVID-19. The prospective study material was composed of cDNA or gDNA derived from T cells, B-cell-depleted T cells, or PBMCs. The dataset comprised deeply sampled blood TCRbeta repertoires from subjects exposed to, actively infected with, or recovered from COVID-19. A freely available public database, intended as a resource for researchers studying the immune response to SARS-CoV-2, is where the repertoires were released. Samples came from the ongoing ImmuneRACE study (first 160 participants) plus 1,254 subjects from 6 global collaborators. A de-identified subject ID, COVID-19 status, age in years and sex were almost always included in the sample metadata. Where available, HLA class I and class II types were obtained from metadata supplied by the sample provider rather than from assay-based typing. What the authors observed across the whole study: The amount of clinical and demographic metadata varied by source and participant and was provided uncurated.

This clone has only one observation. Its antigen target is currently unknown. Qualities for individual bases were not recorded, and no much larger clone is one base off. As encoded in the germline V gene, CDR1 is SGDLS while CDR2 is YYNGEE. Compared with germline, V lacks 7 bases and J lacks 8 bases; bases without a gene match: 8. The CDR3 has 13 amino acids, counting the end cysteine and phenylalanine. The kept DNA is CDR3 alone, 39 bases in frame from the first base. TCRbeta CDR3 regions were amplified from genomic DNA using the immunoSEQ Assay, a bias-controlled multiplex PCR. On the authors' methods: Nucleated cell counts per sample were estimated from amplification of reference gene primers within the assay. To quantify the absolute abundance of each unique TCRbeta CDR3 rearrangement, sequence reads were collapsed and filtered. For each sample, productive Simpson clonality was calculated by taking the square root of Simpson's diversity index across productive rearrangements. TCRdb's version of the immuneACCESS table is confined to in-frame rearrangements and falls short of the full clone set. An unresolved V gene accounts for under half of the shortfall where checked; the remainder is of unknown origin. The V and J calls and clone size were taken over from that table, and D and trimming were inferred from the DNA. Present in this sample are 130,000 to 150,000 clones, around 80% of which were seen just once. The ten top clones hold 30% to 45% of the sample.

Whole blood was collected in K2EDTA tubes by collaborating institutions according to the institutions' own protocols. Collaborator samples were shipped for TCRbeta analysis as frozen whole blood, isolated PBMCs, or DNA extracted from either sample type. Material: peripheral blood. The chain couples TRBV9 to TRBJ1-4; TRBD1 aligns with 7 central bases. The sequence came from a human donor in a cohort sampled during active COVID-19. The CDR3 reads CASARGDSEKLFF. The DNA sequence is given as TGTGCCAGCGCCCGTGGGGACAGCGAAAAACTGTTTTTT.